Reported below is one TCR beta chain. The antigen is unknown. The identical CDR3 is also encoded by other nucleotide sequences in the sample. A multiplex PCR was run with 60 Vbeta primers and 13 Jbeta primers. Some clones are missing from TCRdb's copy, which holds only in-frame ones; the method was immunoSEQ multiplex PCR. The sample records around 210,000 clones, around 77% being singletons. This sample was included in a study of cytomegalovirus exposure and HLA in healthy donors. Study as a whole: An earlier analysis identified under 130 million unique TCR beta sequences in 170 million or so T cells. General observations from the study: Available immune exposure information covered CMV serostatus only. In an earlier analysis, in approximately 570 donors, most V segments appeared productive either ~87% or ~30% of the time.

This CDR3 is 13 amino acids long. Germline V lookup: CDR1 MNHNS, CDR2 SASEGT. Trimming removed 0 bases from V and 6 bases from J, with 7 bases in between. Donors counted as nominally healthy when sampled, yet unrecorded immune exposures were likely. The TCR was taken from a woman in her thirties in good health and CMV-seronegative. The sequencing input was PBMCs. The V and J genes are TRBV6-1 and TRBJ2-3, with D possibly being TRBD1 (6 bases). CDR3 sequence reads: CASSEAGADTQYF. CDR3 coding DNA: TGTGCCAGCAGTGAAGCGGGGGCCGATACGCAGTATTTT.